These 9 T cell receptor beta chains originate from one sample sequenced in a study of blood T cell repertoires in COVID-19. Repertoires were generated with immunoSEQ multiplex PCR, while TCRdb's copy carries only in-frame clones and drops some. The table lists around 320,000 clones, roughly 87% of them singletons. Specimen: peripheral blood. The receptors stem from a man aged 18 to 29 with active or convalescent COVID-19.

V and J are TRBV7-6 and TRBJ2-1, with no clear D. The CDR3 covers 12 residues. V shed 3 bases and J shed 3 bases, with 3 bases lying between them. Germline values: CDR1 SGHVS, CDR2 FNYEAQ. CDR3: CASSFNYNEQFF. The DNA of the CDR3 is TGTGCCAGCAGCTTCAACTACAATGAGCAGTTCTTC.

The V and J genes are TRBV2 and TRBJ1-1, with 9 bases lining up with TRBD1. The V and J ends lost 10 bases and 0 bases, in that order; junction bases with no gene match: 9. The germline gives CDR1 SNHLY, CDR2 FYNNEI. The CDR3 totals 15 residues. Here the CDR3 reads CAMLGQGRMNTEAFF. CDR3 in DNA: TGTGCCATGTTGGGACAGGGCAGGATGAACACTGAAGCTTTCTTT.

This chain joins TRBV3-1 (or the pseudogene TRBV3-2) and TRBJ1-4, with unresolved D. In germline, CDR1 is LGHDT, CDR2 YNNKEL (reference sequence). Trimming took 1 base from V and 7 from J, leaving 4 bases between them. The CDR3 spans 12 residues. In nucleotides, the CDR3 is TGTGCCAGCAGCCAAGTCGTTGAAAAACTGTTTTTT. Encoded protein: CASSQVVEKLFF.

CDR3 region: CASSLVPGLGPPYF. The CDR3 bases are TGTGCCAGCAGCTTAGTCCCAGGTCTGGGCCCGCCGTACTTC. The V gene is TRBV11-2, the J gene TRBJ2-5; D unresolved. The V end lost 1 base, the J end lost 13 bases, and 19 bases lay between the germline ends. This CDR3 has 14 residues. Per germline, CDR1 SGHAT and CDR2 FQNNGV.

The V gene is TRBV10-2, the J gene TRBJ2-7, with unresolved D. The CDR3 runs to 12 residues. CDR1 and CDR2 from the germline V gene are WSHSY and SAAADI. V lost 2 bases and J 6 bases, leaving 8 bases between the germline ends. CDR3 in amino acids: CASSELTREQYF. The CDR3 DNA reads TGCGCCAGCAGTGAGCTAACGCGCGAGCAGTACTTC.

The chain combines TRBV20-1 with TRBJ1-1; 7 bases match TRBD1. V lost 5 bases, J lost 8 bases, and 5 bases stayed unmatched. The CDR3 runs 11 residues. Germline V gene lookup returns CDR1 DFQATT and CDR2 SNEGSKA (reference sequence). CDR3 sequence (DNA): TGCAGTGCTCGGAAGGACAGGGAAGCTTTCTTT. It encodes CSARKDREAFF.

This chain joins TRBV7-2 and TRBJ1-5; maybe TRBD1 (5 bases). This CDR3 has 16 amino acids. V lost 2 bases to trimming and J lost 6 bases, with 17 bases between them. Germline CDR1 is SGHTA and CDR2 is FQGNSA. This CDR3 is CASSLIPGPPAQPQHF. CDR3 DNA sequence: TGTGCCAGCAGCTTAATCCCAGGGCCCCCGGCTCAGCCCCAGCATTTT. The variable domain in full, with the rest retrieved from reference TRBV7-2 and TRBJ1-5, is GAGVSQSPSNKVTEKGKDVELRCDPISGHTALYWYRQSLGQGLEFLIYFQGNSAPDKSGLPSDRFSAERTGGSVSTLTIQRTQQEDSAVYLCASSLIPGPPAQPQHFGDGTRLSIL.

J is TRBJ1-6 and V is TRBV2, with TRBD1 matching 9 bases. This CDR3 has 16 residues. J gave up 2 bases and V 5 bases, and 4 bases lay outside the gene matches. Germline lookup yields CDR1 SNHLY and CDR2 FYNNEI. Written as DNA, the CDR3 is TGTGCCAGCAGTAGACAGGGGGTGACCTATAATTCACCCCTCCACTTT. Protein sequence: CASSRQGVTYNSPLHF.

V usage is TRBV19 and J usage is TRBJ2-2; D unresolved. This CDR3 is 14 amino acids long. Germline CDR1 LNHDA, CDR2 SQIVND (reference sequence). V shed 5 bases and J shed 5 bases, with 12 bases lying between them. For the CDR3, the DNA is TGTGCCAGTAGTCCCCCCGGCGGTACCGGGGAGCTGTTTTTT. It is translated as CASSPPGGTGELFF.